Following are 5 T cell receptor beta chains from one sample sequenced in a study of blood T cells in healthy people across ages. Alongside a J-beta primer mix, a sample-barcoded 5' primer served in a second PCR lasting 7 to 11 cycles. TCRdb analysed the 5' RACE reads with MiXCR anew, one entry per CDR3 protein. The table shows approximately 960,000 distinct CDR3 sequences, with 29% occurring only once. Another study also made use of these data, one on T cells of mothers and their children.

The sequenced sample was blood. These receptors came from a woman between 40 and 50 years old in good health.

This clonotype was seen repeatedly, ten times or more. V is TRBV12-3 or TRBV12-4 and J is TRBJ1-2; 8 positions match TRBD1. This CDR3 has 16 residues. After removal of 0 bases from V and 3 bases from J, the junction contained 6 bases not matched to a gene. CDR3 DNA sequence: TGTGCCAGCAGTTTAGCGGGACAGGTGGTTTACTATGGCTACACCTTC. Residues: CASSLAGQVVYYGYTF.

The gene calls are TRBV7-6 and TRBJ1-6, with D possibly being TRBD1 (5 bases). Trimming took off 0 bases at V and 6 bases at J, with 12 bases between the two ends. The CDR3 has 16 amino acids. CDR1 and CDR2 (germline): SGHVS, FNYEAQ. CDR3 sequence: CASSLALRGFNSPLHF. The CDR3 coding sequence is TGTGCCAGCAGCTTAGCGCTTAGGGGATTTAATTCACCCCTCCACTTT.

This clonotype occurred a few times. The V and J genes are TRBV7-9 and TRBJ2-1; unclear D gene. Between the trimmed V and J ends, which lost 6 bases and 7 bases, there was a span of 16 bases. The CDR3 contains 14 residues. Germline CDR1 SEHNR, CDR2 FQNEAQ (reference sequence). The DNA for the CDR3 is TGTGCCAGCAGTACAGAGAGCTCTAGGAATGAGCAGTTCTTC. Translating gives CASSTESSRNEQFF.

Ten or more counts support this clonotype. J is TRBJ2-5 and V is TRBV11-2; 11 bases map to TRBD2. The germline CDR1 and CDR2 sequences are SGHAT and FQNNGV. The CDR3 totals 16 residues. V gave up 6 bases and J gave up 2 bases; unmatched junction bases: 8. CDR3 nucleotide sequence: TGTGCCAGCAGAGCTACTAGCGGGGGAACACAAGAGACCCAGTACTTC. It yields the protein CASRATSGGTQETQYF.

Details on this clonotype: Its ends do not fully match the called genes, so a read error is possible. J is TRBJ1-4 and V is TRBV7-7; D is uncertain. The CDR3 has 13 amino acids. CDR1 and CDR2 (germline): SSHAT, FNYEAQ (reference sequence). The CDR3 DNA reads as TGTGCTAGCAGCCTTACGAGGAATGAAAAACTGTTTTTT. This gives the protein CASSLTRNEKLFF.